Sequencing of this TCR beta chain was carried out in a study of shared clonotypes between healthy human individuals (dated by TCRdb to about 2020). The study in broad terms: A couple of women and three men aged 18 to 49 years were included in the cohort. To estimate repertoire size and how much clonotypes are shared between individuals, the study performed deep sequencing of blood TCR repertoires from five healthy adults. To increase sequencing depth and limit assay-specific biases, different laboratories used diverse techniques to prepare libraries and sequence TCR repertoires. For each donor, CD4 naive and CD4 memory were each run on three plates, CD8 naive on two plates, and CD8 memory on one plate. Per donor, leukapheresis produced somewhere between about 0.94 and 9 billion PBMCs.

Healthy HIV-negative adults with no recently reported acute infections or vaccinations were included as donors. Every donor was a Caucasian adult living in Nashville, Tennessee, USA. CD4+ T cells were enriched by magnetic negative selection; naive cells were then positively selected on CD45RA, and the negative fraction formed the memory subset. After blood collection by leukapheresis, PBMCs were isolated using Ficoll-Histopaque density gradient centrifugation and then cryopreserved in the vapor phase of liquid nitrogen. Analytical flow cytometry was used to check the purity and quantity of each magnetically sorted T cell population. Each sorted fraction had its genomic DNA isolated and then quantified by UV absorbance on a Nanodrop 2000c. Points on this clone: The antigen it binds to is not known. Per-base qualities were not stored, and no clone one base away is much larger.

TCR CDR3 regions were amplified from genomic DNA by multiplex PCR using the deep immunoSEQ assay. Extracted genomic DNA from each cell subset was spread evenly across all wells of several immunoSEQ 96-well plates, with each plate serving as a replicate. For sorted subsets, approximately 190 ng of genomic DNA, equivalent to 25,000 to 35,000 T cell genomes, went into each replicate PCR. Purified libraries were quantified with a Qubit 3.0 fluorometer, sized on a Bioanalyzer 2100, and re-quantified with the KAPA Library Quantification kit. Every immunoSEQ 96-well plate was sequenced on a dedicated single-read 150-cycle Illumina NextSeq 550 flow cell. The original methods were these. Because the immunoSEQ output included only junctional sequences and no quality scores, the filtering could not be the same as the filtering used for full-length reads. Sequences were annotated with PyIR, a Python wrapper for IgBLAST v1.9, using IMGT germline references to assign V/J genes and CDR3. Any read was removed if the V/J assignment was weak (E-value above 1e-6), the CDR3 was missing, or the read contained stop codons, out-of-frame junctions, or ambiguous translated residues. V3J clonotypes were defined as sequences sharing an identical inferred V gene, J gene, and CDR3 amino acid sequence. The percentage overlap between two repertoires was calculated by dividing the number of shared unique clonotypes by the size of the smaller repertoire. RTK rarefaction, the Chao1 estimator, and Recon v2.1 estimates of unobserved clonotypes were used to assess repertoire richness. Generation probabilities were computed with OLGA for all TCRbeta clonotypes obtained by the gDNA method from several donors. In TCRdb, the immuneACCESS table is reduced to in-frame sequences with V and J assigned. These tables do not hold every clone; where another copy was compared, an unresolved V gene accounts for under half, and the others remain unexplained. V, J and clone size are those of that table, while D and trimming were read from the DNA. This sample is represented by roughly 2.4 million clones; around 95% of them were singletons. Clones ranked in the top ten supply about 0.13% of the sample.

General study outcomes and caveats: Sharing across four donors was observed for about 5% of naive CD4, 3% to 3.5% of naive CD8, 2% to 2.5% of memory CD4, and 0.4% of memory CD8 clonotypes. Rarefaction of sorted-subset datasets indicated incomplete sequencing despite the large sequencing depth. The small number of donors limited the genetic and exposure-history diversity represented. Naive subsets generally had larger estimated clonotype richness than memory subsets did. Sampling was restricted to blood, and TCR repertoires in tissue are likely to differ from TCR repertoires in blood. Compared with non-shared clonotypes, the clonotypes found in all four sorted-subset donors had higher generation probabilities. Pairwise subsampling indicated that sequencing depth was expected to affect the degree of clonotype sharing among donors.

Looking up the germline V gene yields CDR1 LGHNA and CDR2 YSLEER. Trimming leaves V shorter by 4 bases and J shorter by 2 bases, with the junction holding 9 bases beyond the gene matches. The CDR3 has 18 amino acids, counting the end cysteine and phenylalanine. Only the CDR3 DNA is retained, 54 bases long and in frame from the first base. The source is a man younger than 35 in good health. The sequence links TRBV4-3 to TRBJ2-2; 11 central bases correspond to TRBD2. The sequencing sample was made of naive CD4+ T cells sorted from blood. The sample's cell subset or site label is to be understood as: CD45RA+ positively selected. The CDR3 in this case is CASSPMGLAGGNTGELFF. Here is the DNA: TGCGCCAGCAGCCCGATGGGGCTAGCGGGAGGCAACACCGGGGAGCTGTTTTTT.